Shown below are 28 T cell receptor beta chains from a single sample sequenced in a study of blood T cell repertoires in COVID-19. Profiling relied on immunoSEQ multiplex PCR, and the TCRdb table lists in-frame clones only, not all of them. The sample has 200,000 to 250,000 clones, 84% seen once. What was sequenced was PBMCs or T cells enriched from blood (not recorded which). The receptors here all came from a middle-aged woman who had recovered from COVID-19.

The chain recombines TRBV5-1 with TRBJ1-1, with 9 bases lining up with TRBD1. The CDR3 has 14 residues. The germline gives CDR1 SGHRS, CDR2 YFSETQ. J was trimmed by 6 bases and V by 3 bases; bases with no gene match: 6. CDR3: CASSWGQGRAEAFF. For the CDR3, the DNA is TGCGCCAGCAGCTGGGGACAGGGAAGGGCTGAAGCTTTCTTT.

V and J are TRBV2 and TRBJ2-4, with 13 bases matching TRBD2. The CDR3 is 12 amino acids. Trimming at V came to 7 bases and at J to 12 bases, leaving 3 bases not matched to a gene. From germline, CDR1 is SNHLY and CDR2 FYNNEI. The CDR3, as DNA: TGTGCCAGCAAACGGACTAGCGGGAGTCAGTACTTC. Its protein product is CASKRTSGSQYF.

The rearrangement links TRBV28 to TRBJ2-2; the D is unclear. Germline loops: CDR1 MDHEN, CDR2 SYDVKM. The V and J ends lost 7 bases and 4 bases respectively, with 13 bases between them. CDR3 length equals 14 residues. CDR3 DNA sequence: TGTGCCAGCATCGGCAGGTTAATCACCGGGGAGCTGTTTTTT. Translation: CASIGRLITGELFF. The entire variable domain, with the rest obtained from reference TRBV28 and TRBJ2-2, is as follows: DVKVTQSSRYLVKRTGEKVFLECVQDMDHENMFWYRQDPGLGLRLIYFSYDVKMKEKGDIPEGYSVSREKKERFSLILESASTNQTSMYLCASIGRLITGELFFGEGSRLTVL.

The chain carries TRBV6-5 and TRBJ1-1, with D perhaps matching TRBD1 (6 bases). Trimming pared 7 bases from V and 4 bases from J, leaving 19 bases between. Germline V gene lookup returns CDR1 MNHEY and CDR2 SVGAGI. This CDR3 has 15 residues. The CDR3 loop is CASTPLGQGLTEAFF. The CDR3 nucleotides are TGTGCCAGCACTCCTCTGGGTCAGGGGCTCACTGAAGCTTTCTTT.

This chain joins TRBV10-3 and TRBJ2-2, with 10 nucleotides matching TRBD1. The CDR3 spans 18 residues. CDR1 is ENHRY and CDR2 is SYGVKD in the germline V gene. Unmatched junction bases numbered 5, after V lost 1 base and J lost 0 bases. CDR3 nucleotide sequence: TGTGCCATCAGTGAGTTCGGGACAGGGGATACGAACACCGGGGAGCTGTTTTTT. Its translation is CAISEFGTGDTNTGELFF.

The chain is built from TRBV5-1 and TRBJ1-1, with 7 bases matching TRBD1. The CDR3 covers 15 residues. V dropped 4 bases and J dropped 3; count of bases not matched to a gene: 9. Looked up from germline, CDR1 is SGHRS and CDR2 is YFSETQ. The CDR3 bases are TGCGCCAGCAGCCCTGGACAGGTTCAATACACTGAAGCTTTCTTT. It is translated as CASSPGQVQYTEAFF.

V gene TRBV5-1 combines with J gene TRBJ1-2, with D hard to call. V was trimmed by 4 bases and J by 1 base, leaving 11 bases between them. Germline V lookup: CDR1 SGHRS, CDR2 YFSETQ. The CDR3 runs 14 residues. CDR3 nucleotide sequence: TGCGCCAGCAGCCCCGGGATCCTTAACTATGGCTACACCTTC. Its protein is CASSPGILNYGYTF.

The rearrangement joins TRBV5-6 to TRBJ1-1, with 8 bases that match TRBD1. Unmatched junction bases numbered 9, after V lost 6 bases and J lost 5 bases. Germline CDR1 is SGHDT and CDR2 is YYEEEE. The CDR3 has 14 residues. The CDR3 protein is CASTPRTGKTEAFF. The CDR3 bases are TGTGCCAGCACCCCTAGGACAGGGAAAACTGAAGCTTTCTTT. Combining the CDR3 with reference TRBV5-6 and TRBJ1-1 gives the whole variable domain DAGVTQSPTHLIKTRGQQVTLRCSPKSGHDTVSWYQQALGQGPQFIFQYYEEEERQRGNFPDRFSGHQFPNYSSELNVNALLLGDSALYLCASTPRTGKTEAFFGQGTRLTVV.

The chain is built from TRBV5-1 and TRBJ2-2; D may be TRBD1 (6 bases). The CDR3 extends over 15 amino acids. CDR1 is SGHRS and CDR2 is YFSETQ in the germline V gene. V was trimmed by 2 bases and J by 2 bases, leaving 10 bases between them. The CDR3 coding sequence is TGCGCCAGCAGCTTCAGGGGTAGTAACACCGGGGAGCTGTTTTTT. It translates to CASSFRGSNTGELFF.

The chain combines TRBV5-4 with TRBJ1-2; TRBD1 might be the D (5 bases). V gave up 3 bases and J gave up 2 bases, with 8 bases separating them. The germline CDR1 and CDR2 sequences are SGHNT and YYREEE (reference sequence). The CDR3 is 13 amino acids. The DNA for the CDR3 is TGTGCCAGCAGCTCAGACAGCAACTATGGCTACACCTTC. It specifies CASSSDSNYGYTF. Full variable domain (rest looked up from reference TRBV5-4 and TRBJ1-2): ETGVTQSPTHLIKTRGQQVTLRCSSQSGHNTVSWYQQALGQGPQFIFQYYREEENGRGNFPPRFSGLQFPNYSSELNVNALELDDSALYLCASSSDSNYGYTFGSGTRLTVV.

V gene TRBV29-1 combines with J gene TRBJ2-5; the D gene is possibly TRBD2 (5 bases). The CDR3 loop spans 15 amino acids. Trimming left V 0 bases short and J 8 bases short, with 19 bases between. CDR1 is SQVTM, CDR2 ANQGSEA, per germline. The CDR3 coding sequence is TGCAGCGTTGAAGAGGAACTAGTGGCTAAAGGCACCCAGTACTTC. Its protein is CSVEEELVAKGTQYF. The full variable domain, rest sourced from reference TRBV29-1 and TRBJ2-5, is SAVISQKPSRDICQRGTSLTIQCQVDSQVTMMFWYRQQPGQSLTLIATANQGSEATYESGFVIDKFPISRPNLTFSTLTVSNMSPEDSSIYLCSVEEELVAKGTQYFGPGTRLLVL.

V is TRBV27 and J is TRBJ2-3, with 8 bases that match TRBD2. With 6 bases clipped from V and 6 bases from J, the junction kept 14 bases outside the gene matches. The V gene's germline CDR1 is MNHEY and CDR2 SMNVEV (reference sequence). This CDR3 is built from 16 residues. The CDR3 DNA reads TGTGCCAGCAGGGGTCTAGGAGCGGGAGTTTTGGATACGCAGTATTTT. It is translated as CASRGLGAGVLDTQYF.

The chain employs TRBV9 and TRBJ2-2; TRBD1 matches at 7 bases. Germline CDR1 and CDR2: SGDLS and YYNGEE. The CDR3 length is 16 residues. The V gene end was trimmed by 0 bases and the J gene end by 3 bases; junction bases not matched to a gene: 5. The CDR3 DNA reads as TGTGCCAGCAGCGTAGACGACAGGGTCGACACCGGGGAGCTGTTTTTT. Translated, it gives CASSVDDRVDTGELFF.

CDR3 DNA: TGTGCCAGCAGTTTAGTAGAGGGCCTTTACAATGAGCAGTTCTTC. The encoded protein is CASSLVEGLYNEQFF. The genes are TRBV27 and TRBJ2-1; D perhaps matches TRBD2 (5 bases). Trimming pared 2 bases from V and 4 bases from J, leaving 12 bases between. The CDR3 runs to 15 residues. From germline, CDR1 is MNHEY and CDR2 SMNVEV (reference sequence).

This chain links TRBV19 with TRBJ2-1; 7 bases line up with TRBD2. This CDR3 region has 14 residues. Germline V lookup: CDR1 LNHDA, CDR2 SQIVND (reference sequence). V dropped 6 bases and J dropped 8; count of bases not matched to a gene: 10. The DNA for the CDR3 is TGTGCCAGTAGGCACCAACTAGCGACCGATGAGCAGTTCTTC. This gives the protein CASRHQLATDEQFF.

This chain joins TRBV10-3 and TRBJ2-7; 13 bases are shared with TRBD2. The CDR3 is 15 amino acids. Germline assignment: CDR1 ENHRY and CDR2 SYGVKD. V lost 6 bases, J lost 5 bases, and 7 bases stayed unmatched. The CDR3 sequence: CAISPGTSGTNEQYF. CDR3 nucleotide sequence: TGTGCCATCAGCCCCGGGACTAGCGGGACCAACGAGCAGTACTTC.

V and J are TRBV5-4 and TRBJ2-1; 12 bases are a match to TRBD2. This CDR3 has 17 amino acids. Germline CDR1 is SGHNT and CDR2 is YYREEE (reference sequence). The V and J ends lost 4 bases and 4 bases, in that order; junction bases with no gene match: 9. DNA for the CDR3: TGTGCCAGCAGCCCGTCCCCACTAGCGGGAGGATACAATGAGCAGTTCTTC. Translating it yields CASSPSPLAGGYNEQFF.

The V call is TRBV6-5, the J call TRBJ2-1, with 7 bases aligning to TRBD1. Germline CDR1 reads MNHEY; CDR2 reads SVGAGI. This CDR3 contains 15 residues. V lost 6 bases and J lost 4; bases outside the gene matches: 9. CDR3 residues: CASSALTGSYNEQFF. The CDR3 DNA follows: TGTGCCAGCAGCGCGCTGACAGGGTCTTACAATGAGCAGTTCTTC.

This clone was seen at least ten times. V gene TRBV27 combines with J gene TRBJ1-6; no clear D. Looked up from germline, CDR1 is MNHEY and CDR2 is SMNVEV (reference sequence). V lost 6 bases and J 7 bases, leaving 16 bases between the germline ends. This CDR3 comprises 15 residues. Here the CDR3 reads CASRPEGRWNSPLHF. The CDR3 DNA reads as TGTGCCAGCAGGCCGGAGGGTCGCTGGAATTCACCCCTCCACTTT.

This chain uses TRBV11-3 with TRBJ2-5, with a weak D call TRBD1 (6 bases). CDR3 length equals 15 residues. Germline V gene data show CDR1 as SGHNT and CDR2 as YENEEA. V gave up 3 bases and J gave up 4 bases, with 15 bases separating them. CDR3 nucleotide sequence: TGTGCCAGCAGCTTCAGGGGACCCCCATCAGAGACCCAGTACTTC. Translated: CASSFRGPPSETQYF.

The CDR3 DNA follows: TGTGCCAGCAGCTTGTCCGGCGCCCGGGGTGGTGGTTCCTACGAGCAGTACTTC. Translated, it gives CASSLSGARGGGSYEQYF. The chain uses TRBV5-5 and TRBJ2-7; tentative D call: TRBD2 (5 bases). The germline V and J ends were trimmed by 1 base and 1 base, with 21 bases remaining between them. This CDR3 has 18 amino acids. Per the germline V gene, CDR1 is SGHKS and CDR2 is YYEKEE (reference sequence).

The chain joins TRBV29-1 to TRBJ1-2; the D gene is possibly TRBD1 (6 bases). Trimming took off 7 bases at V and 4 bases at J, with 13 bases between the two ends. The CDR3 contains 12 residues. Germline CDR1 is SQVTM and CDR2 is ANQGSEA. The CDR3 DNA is TGCAGCGCGATAGACAGGATCTATGGCTACACCTTC. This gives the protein CSAIDRIYGYTF.

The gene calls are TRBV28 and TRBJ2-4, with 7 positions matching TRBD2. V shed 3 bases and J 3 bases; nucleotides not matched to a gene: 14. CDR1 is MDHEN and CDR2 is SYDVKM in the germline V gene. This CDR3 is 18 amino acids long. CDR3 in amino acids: CASSFRPWGGSRKNIQYF. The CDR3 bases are TGTGCCAGCAGTTTTCGCCCCTGGGGGGGGAGTCGCAAAAACATTCAGTACTTC.

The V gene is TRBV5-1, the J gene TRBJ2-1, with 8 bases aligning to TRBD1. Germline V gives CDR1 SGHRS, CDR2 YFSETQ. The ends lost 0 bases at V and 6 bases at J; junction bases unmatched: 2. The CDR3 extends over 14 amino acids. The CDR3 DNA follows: TGCGCCAGCAGCTTGGATGACAGGGGCAATGAGCAGTTCTTC. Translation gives CASSLDDRGNEQFF.

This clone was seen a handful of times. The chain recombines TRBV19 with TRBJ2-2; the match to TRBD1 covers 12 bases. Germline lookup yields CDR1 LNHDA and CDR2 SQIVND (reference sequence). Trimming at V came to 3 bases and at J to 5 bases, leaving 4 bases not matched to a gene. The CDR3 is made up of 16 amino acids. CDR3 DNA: TGTGCCAGTAGTATGGGACAGGGGGCGGGTACCGGGGAGCTGTTTTTT. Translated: CASSMGQGAGTGELFF.

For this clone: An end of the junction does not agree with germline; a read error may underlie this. The CDR3 DNA follows: TGTGCCGGCAGCTTCGGCGCAGGGACTAATGAAAAACTGTTTTTT. Translating gives CAGSFGAGTNEKLFF. The chain links TRBV5-5 to TRBJ1-4, with a tentative D call TRBD1 (5 bases). The V gene's germline CDR1 is SGHKS and CDR2 YYEKEE (reference sequence). This CDR3 contains 15 residues.

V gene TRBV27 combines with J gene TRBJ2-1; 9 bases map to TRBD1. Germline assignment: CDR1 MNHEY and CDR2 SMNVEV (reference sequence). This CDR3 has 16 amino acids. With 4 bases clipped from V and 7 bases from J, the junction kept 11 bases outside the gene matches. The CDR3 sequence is CASSSGGHRGRNEQFF. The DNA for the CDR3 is TGTGCCAGCAGTTCTGGGGGGCACAGGGGGCGAAATGAGCAGTTCTTC.

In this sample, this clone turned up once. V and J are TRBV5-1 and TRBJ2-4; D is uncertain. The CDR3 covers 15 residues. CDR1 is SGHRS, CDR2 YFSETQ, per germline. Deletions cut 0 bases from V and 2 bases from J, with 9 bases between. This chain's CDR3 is CASSLGATTKNIQYF. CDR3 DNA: TGCGCCAGCAGCTTGGGGGCGACCACCAAAAACATTCAGTACTTC.